A single sample gave rise to the 10 T cell receptor beta chains below, sequenced in a study of blood T cells in healthy people across ages. A J-beta primer mix and a sample-barcoded 5' primer were used in a second PCR of about 7 to 12 cycles. A single record per CDR3 protein comes from TCRdb applying MiXCR to the 5' RACE reads. The profile covers about 1.1 million distinct CDR3 sequences, with 35% to 40% appearing a single time and about an eighth taken by the ten largest. The sequencing input was blood. These receptors all stem from a man between 18 and 29 years old in good health.

Comments on this clonotype: One junction end disagrees with the germline gene, perhaps due to a read error. The chain uses TRBV15 and TRBJ2-3, with 12 bases fitting TRBD2. The CDR3 is 18 residues long. Looked up from germline, CDR1 is LNHNV and CDR2 is YYDKDF (reference sequence). The chain's CDR3 is CATSRDAGLAGSTDTQYF. CDR3 nucleotides: TGTGCTACCAGCAGAGATGCCGGACTAGCGGGGAGCACAGATACGCAGTATTTT.

V is TRBV9 and J is TRBJ2-1; TRBD1 agrees at 11 bases. The germline V gene has CDR1 SGDLS and CDR2 YYNGEE. V trimming: 1 base; J trimming: 6 bases; junction bases outside the gene matches: 3. This CDR3 region has 15 residues. This CDR3 is CASSVRGTGGNEQFF. The DNA for the CDR3 is TGTGCCAGCAGCGTAAGAGGGACAGGGGGCAATGAGCAGTTCTTC. The full variable domain, in which reference TRBV9 and TRBJ2-1 provide the parts outside the CDR3, is DSGVTQTPKHLITATGQRVTLRCSPRSGDLSVYWYQQSLDQGLQFLIQYYNGEERAKGNILERFSAQQFPDLHSELNLSSLELGDSALYFCASSVRGTGGNEQFFGPGTRLTVL.

The gene calls are TRBV7-9 and TRBJ1-1; the match to TRBD1 covers 7 bases. Germline-derived CDR1 and CDR2 are SEHNR and FQNEAQ (reference sequence). After removal of 4 bases from V and 5 bases from J, the junction contained 10 bases not matched to a gene. This CDR3 is 15 amino acids long. CDR3 nucleotide sequence: TGTGCCAGCAGCTCCCGACAGGGCGGTTTGACTGAAGCTTTCTTT. Its translation is CASSSRQGGLTEAFF.

This clonotype was observed a handful of times. The chain joins TRBV27 to TRBJ1-2; tentatively, D is TRBD1 (6 bases). The germline V gene encodes CDR1 MNHEY and CDR2 SMNVEV (reference sequence). The germline V and J ends were trimmed by 2 bases and 4 bases, with 14 bases remaining between them. The CDR3 covers 15 residues. In DNA, the CDR3 is TGTGCCAGCAGTTTAAAAGGCAGGGGTGTCTATGGCTACACCTTC. Translated: CASSLKGRGVYGYTF.

As for this clonotype: One base away lies a much larger clone, so this may be a sequencing read error. The V gene is TRBV3-1, the J gene TRBJ2-2; D remains ambiguous. V lost 4 bases to trimming and J lost 4 bases, with 4 bases between them. Germline V lookup: CDR1 LGHDT, CDR2 YNNKEL (reference sequence). This CDR3 has 12 residues. CDR3 loop: CASSPITGELFF. In nucleotides, the CDR3 is TGTGCCAGCAGCCCGATCACCGGGGAGCTGTTTTTT.

The chain is built from TRBV12-3 or TRBV12-4 and TRBJ2-1, with 8 positions matching TRBD1. This CDR3 has 12 amino acids. V lost 7 bases, J lost 10 bases, and 6 bases stayed unmatched. The CDR3 sequence: CASTYTGGEQFF. The CDR3 DNA reads as TGTGCCAGCACCTACACAGGGGGAGAGCAGTTCTTC.

The gene calls are TRBV7-6 and TRBJ1-1; no firm D call. V shed 6 bases and J shed 2 bases, with 10 bases lying between them. The CDR3 is made up of 13 amino acids. The germline CDR1 and CDR2 sequences are SGHVS and FNYEAQ. The CDR3 DNA reads as TGTGCCAGCAGGGGATACGGAAACACTGAAGCTTTCTTT. This gives the protein CASRGYGNTEAFF.

This rearrangement joins TRBV3-1 to TRBJ2-3, with a tentative D call TRBD2 (5 bases). Trimming cost V 4 bases and J 8 bases, with 13 bases left between them. Germline loops: CDR1 LGHDT, CDR2 YNNKEL (reference sequence). The CDR3 loop spans 13 amino acids. CDR3 DNA sequence: TGTGCCAGCAGCCGATCCGGGGTAGGTACGCAGTATTTT. This gives the protein CASSRSGVGTQYF.

Points on this clonotype: A single base separates this from a much larger clone, so it may be a read error. The chain recombines TRBV27 with TRBJ1-6; D is perhaps TRBD1 (6 bases). From germline, CDR1 is MNHEY and CDR2 SMNVEV (reference sequence). CDR3 size: 14 residues. Between the trimmed V and J ends, which lost 5 bases and 6 bases, there was a span of 11 bases. This CDR3 is CASSRGRGNSPLHF. The CDR3 DNA is TGTGCCAGCAGTCGGGGCAGGGGTAATTCACCCCTCCACTTT.

The chain has TRBV20-1 and TRBJ2-2; either TRBD1 or TRBD2 may supply D (5 bases each). The CDR3 has 14 amino acids. Germline-derived CDR1 and CDR2 are DFQATT and SNEGSKA (reference sequence). Between the trimmed V and J ends, which lost 4 bases and 0 bases, there was a span of 9 bases. This CDR3 is CSATGPPNTGELFF. The CDR3 DNA reads TGCAGTGCTACGGGACCCCCGAACACCGGGGAGCTGTTTTTT.